The 30 T cell receptor beta chains reported below all come from one sample, sequenced in a study of OX40 agonist ivuxolimab in advanced cancers. Sequencing used immunoSEQ multiplex PCR; TCRdb keeps in-frame clones, though not all of them. The sample yields tens of thousands of clones, roughly nine tenths seen once. The material sequenced was CD4+ or CD8+ T cells sorted from blood, taken in a trial of the OX40 agonist ivuxolimab. Every receptor here comes from an adult with an advanced solid tumor such as melanoma, head and neck, liver or kidney cancer.

The chain is built from TRBV30 and TRBJ1-2; possibly TRBD1 for D (5 bases). The V end lost 4 bases, the J end lost 2 bases, and 8 bases lay between the germline ends. This CDR3 has 12 amino acids. In germline, CDR1 is GTSNPN, CDR2 SVGIG (reference sequence). This CDR3 reads CAWMGRNYGYTF. The CDR3 DNA sequence: TGTGCCTGGATGGGGCGGAACTATGGCTACACCTTC.

The V call is TRBV2, the J call TRBJ2-7, with no clear D. V was clipped by 4 bases and J by 4 bases, with 5 bases between them. The CDR3 is 11 residues long. Germline loops: CDR1 SNHLY, CDR2 FYNNEI. The CDR3 bases are TGTGCCAGCAGTGTACAGTACGAGCAGTACTTC. Encoded protein: CASSVQYEQYF.

V and J are TRBV27 and TRBJ2-7; maybe TRBD2 (5 bases). Trimming took off 3 bases at V and 5 bases at J, with 14 bases between the two ends. The CDR3 consists of 14 residues. The germline CDR1 and CDR2 sequences are MNHEY and SMNVEV (reference sequence). As DNA, the CDR3 is TGTGCCAGCAGTTTTTACGGGGTTAAAGACGAGCAGTACTTC. It translates to CASSFYGVKDEQYF.

The chain couples TRBV7-9 to TRBJ1-5; unclear D gene. The CDR3 loop spans 13 amino acids. CDR1 and CDR2 from the germline V gene are SEHNR and FQNEAQ (reference sequence). The ends were cut back, 7 bases at V and 6 bases at J, with 13 bases in the middle. The CDR3 region is CASNLFSGQPQHF. The CDR3 bases are TGTGCCAGCAATCTCTTTTCTGGTCAGCCCCAGCATTTT.

This rearrangement joins TRBV11-2 to TRBJ1-4; D is perhaps TRBD1 (6 bases). In germline, CDR1 is SGHAT, CDR2 FQNNGV. V lost 0 bases and J 7 bases, leaving 9 bases between the germline ends. CDR3 length: 14 amino acids. The CDR3 sequence is CASSLETGTEKLFF. In DNA form, the CDR3 reads TGTGCCAGCAGCTTAGAGACAGGCACTGAAAAACTGTTTTTT.

This clone was observed once. This chain uses TRBV9 with TRBJ2-6; no clear D gene. Germline values: CDR1 SGDLS, CDR2 YYNGEE. V was cut by 0 bases and J by 1 base, with 8 bases left in between. The CDR3 extends over 16 amino acids. DNA of the CDR3: TGTGCCAGCAGCGTAGTCGTGGGTTCTGGGGCCAACGTCCTGACTTTC. This gives the protein CASSVVVGSGANVLTF.

The V call is TRBV27, the J call TRBJ2-7; 10 nucleotides agree with TRBD2. Per the germline V gene, CDR1 is MNHEY and CDR2 is SMNVEV (reference sequence). The CDR3 has 13 amino acids. J gave up 4 bases and V 7 bases, and 4 bases lay outside the gene matches. The CDR3 sequence is CASTVAGGYEQYF. CDR3 bases: TGTGCCAGCACGGTAGCGGGAGGTTACGAGCAGTACTTC.

The rearrangement uses TRBV7-9 and TRBJ2-7; no clear D gene. Germline V gene sequence: CDR1 SEHNR, CDR2 FQNEAQ (reference sequence). The V end lost 5 bases, the J end lost 0 bases, and 11 bases lay between the germline ends. The CDR3 extends over 14 amino acids. The chain's CDR3 is CASSPPSSSYEQYF. Written as DNA, the CDR3 is TGTGCCAGCAGCCCCCCCAGCTCCTCCTACGAGCAGTACTTC.

The chain uses TRBV27 and TRBJ2-7; D unresolved. CDR3 size: 14 residues. The germline CDR1 and CDR2 sequences are MNHEY and SMNVEV (reference sequence). The V end was cut by 6 bases, the J end by 2 bases, with 14 bases between. The CDR3 nucleotides read TGTGCCAGCAGCCCCGCCGGGCCTACCTACGAGCAGTACTTC. The encoded protein is CASSPAGPTYEQYF.

CDR3 loop: CASSQDHLAGPYYGYTF. Written as DNA, the CDR3 is TGCGCCAGCAGCCAAGATCATCTTGCAGGGCCTTACTATGGCTACACCTTC. The rearrangement joins TRBV4-1 to TRBJ1-2, with D perhaps matching TRBD1 (5 bases). Trimming cost V 0 bases and J 3 bases, with 17 bases left between them. The CDR3 sequence is 17 residues long. Germline V CDR1 and CDR2: MGHRA, YSYEKL.

Only a few counts were recorded for this clone. This chain links TRBV28 with TRBJ1-5; TRBD1 might be the D (6 bases). The germline V and J ends were trimmed by 4 bases and 2 bases, with 12 bases remaining between them. CDR3 length: 15 amino acids. In germline, CDR1 is MDHEN, CDR2 SYDVKM. The CDR3 DNA follows: TGTGCCAGCAGTTCGGATGGACAGCGCAATCAGCCCCAGCATTTT. Protein product: CASSSDGQRNQPQHF.

A single count supports this clone. The chain is built from TRBV11-2 and TRBJ2-2; perhaps TRBD1 as D (5 bases). V lost 8 bases to trimming and J lost 6 bases, with 13 bases between them. CDR1 is SGHAT, CDR2 FQNNGV, per germline. The CDR3 spans 13 residues. CDR3 sequence (DNA): TGTGCCAGCGGCTCGATGGGGCCCGGGGAGCTGTTTTTT. Its translation: CASGSMGPGELFF.

The chain carries TRBV18 and TRBJ1-2, with unresolved D. V was clipped by 0 bases and J by 4 bases, with 12 bases between them. The CDR3 extends over 15 amino acids. Germline V gives CDR1 KGHSH, CDR2 LQKENI. CDR3 protein: CASSPPASGLYGYTF. The DNA of the CDR3 is TGTGCCAGCTCACCACCGGCCAGTGGCCTCTATGGCTACACCTTC. Combining the CDR3 with reference TRBV18 and TRBJ1-2 gives the whole variable domain NAGVMQNPRHLVRRRGQEARLRCSPMKGHSHVYWYRQLPEEGLKFMVYLQKENIIDESGMPKERFSAEFPKEGPSILRIQQVVRGDSAAYFCASSPPASGLYGYTFGSGTRLTVV.

This sequence joins TRBV7-6 and TRBJ2-7; 8 nucleotides agree with TRBD1. Losses at the gene ends were 3 bases for V and 2 bases for J; bases not matched to a gene: 3. Germline V gene lookup returns CDR1 SGHVS and CDR2 FNYEAQ. This CDR3 has 14 residues. CDR3 loop: CASSFGTGTYEQYF. The CDR3, as DNA: TGTGCCAGCAGCTTTGGGACAGGCACCTACGAGCAGTACTTC.

The rearrangement joins TRBV9 to TRBJ1-1; 7 bases fit TRBD1. The CDR3 is 12 amino acids. With V trimmed by 5 bases and J by 7 bases, 5 bases remained unmatched. Germline V gene lookup returns CDR1 SGDLS and CDR2 YYNGEE. CDR3 sequence reads: CASSRQGGEAFF. As DNA, the CDR3 is TGTGCCAGCAGTCGACAGGGCGGTGAAGCTTTCTTT.

V gene TRBV7-2 combines with J gene TRBJ1-5; weak D call: TRBD1 (6 bases). The V gene's germline CDR1 is SGHTA and CDR2 FQGNSA. The V end lost 5 bases, the J end lost 2 bases, and 16 bases lay between the germline ends. The CDR3 totals 16 residues. The CDR3 nucleotides read TGTGCCAGCAGCGGGACACACAGGGCAGGCAATCAGCCCCAGCATTTT. This encodes CASSGTHRAGNQPQHF.

On this clone: The junction differs from germline at one of its ends, possibly a read error. The rearrangement links TRBV5-6 to TRBJ2-7; 9 bases are a match to TRBD2. CDR3 length equals 12 residues. Germline V gene lookup returns CDR1 SGHDT and CDR2 YYEEEE. This CDR3 is CASSLGTSVGTF. As DNA, the CDR3 is TGTGCCAGCAGCTTGGGGACTAGCGTGGGGACCTTC.

The chain combines TRBV7-3 with TRBJ2-3; 15 bases fit TRBD2. V was pared by 1 base and J by 5 bases, with 7 bases of the junction left unmatched. Germline V gene lookup returns CDR1 SGHTA and CDR2 FQGTGA. The CDR3 runs to 18 residues. CDR3 region: CASSLIGTSGRLGDTQYF. CDR3 nucleotides: TGTGCCAGCAGCTTAATCGGGACTAGCGGGAGGTTGGGAGATACGCAGTATTTT.

CDR3 DNA: TGTGCCAGCAATGGACAGTTAAATGAGCAGTTCTTC. Translating it yields CASNGQLNEQFF. The genes are TRBV2 and TRBJ2-1; TRBD1 is a possible D gene (6 bases). The CDR3 has 12 amino acids. The germline V gene has CDR1 SNHLY and CDR2 FYNNEI. V was cut by 7 bases and J by 7 bases, with 11 bases left in between.

The chain combines TRBV13 with TRBJ2-7, with TRBD2 identical over 9 bases. The V and J ends lost 10 bases and 2 bases, in that order; junction bases with no gene match: 18. The CDR3 spans 17 residues. Germline V CDR1 and CDR2: PRHDT, FYEKMQ (reference sequence). CDR3 DNA sequence: TGTGCCACAGAGGCGGGACTAGCAACAAAAAAAACCTACGAGCAGTACTTC. This codes for CATEAGLATKKTYEQYF.

This rearrangement joins TRBV29-1 to TRBJ2-7, with TRBD1 identical over 11 bases. Germline assignment: CDR1 SQVTM and CDR2 ANQGSEA. The CDR3 spans 14 residues. The V gene end was trimmed by 2 bases and the J gene end by 2 bases; junction bases not matched to a gene: 2. The CDR3 here is CSVEWTGGPYEQYF. The CDR3 DNA follows: TGCAGCGTTGAATGGACAGGGGGCCCCTACGAGCAGTACTTC.

V usage is TRBV7-9 and J usage is TRBJ2-7; D perhaps matches TRBD2 (6 bases). The CDR3 is 12 residues long. Trimming took 2 bases from V and 6 from J, leaving 8 bases between them. Germline loops: CDR1 SEHNR, CDR2 FQNEAQ (reference sequence). The CDR3 nucleotides read TGTGCCAGCAGCTTACTCGGGGGCGAGCAGTACTTC. Protein sequence: CASSLLGGEQYF.

The CDR3, as DNA: TGTGCCAGCAGTTTCGGATACTCCTACAATGAGCAGTTCTTC. This translates into CASSFGYSYNEQFF. V gene TRBV27 combines with J gene TRBJ2-1; D not resolved. This CDR3 comprises 14 residues. Germline assignment: CDR1 MNHEY and CDR2 SMNVEV (reference sequence). V was shortened by 3 bases and J by 0 bases, with 6 bases between the two germline ends.

The chain combines TRBV2 with TRBJ2-3; TRBD1 matches at 7 bases. V trimming: 2 bases; J trimming: 4 bases; junction bases outside the gene matches: 3. CDR3 size: 14 residues. Germline V gene sequence: CDR1 SNHLY, CDR2 FYNNEI. CDR3 DNA: TGTGCCAGCAGTGAATTACAGGGGTCAGATACGCAGTATTTT. It specifies CASSELQGSDTQYF. The whole variable domain, remainder taken from reference TRBV2 and TRBJ2-3, is EPEVTQTPSHQVTQMGQEVILRCVPISNHLYFYWYRQILGQKVEFLVSFYNNEISEKSEIFDDQFSVERPDGSNFTLKIRSTKLEDSAMYFCASSELQGSDTQYFGPGTRLTVL.

J is TRBJ2-5 and V is TRBV7-9, with TRBD2 matching 7 bases. The J segment lost 2 bases and the V segment lost 1 base, leaving 4 bases of the junction unmatched. Germline V gene data show CDR1 as SEHNR and CDR2 as FQNEAQ (reference sequence). The length of the CDR3 is 15 residues. This CDR3 reads CASSLGKRGQETQYF. In DNA form, the CDR3 reads TGTGCCAGCAGCTTAGGAAAGCGGGGACAAGAGACCCAGTACTTC.

Turning to this clone: Additional DNA sequences in this sample encode the identical CDR3. The chain has TRBV4-1 and TRBJ2-7; D remains ambiguous. With 1 base removed from V and 2 bases from J, the gap between germline ends came to 9 bases. The V gene's germline CDR1 is MGHRA and CDR2 YSYEKL. The CDR3 spans 14 residues. In DNA, the CDR3 is TGCGCCAGCAGCCAAGGCAGCGCGGCCTACGAGCAGTACTTC. This translates into CASSQGSAAYEQYF.

The chain links TRBV27 to TRBJ1-5; D gene unclear. The CDR3 runs to 13 residues. The germline V gene encodes CDR1 MNHEY and CDR2 SMNVEV (reference sequence). V lost 3 bases to trimming and J lost 2 bases, with 5 bases between them. The CDR3 region is CASSFTGNQPQHF. The CDR3 region has the DNA TGTGCCAGCAGTTTTACAGGCAATCAGCCCCAGCATTTT.

The J gene is TRBJ2-7, the V gene TRBV19; the D is unclear. The CDR3 spans 13 residues. Germline CDR1 and CDR2: LNHDA and SQIVND (reference sequence). Trimming cost V 3 bases and J 4 bases, with 10 bases left between them. The CDR3 loop reads CASSILLDYEQYF. The DNA for the CDR3 is TGTGCCAGTAGTATTTTACTGGATTACGAGCAGTACTTC.

This chain connects TRBV27 to TRBJ2-7; possible D gene TRBD2, 6 bases. V dropped 0 bases and J dropped 6 bases, with 6 bases sitting between them. Looked up from germline, CDR1 is MNHEY and CDR2 is SMNVEV (reference sequence). CDR3 length: 12 amino acids. CDR3 sequence (DNA): TGTGCCAGCAGTTTATCCGGGGGCGAGCAGTACTTC. This codes for CASSLSGGEQYF.

Regarding this clone: In the same sample, other DNA sequences code for this CDR3. The chain carries TRBV13 and TRBJ1-1, with D maybe TRBD1 (5 bases). V lost 6 bases to trimming and J lost 5 bases, with 10 bases between them. Germline CDR1 PRHDT, CDR2 FYEKMQ (reference sequence). The CDR3 length is 12 residues. The CDR3, as DNA: TGTGCCAGCAGTTCCCAGGGAACTGAAGCTTTCTTT. This gives the protein CASSSQGTEAFF.